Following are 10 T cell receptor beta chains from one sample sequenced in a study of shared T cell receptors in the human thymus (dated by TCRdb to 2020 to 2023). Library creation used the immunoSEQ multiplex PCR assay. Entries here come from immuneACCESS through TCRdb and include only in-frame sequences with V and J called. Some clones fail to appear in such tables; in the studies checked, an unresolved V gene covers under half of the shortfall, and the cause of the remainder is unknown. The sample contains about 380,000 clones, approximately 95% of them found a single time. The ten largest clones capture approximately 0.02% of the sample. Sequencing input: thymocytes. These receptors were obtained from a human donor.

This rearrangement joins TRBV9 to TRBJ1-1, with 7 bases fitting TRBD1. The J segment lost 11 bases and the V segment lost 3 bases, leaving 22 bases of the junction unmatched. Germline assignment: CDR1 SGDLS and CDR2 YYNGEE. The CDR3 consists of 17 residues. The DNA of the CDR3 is TGTGCCAGCAGCGGCGCCCTAGGGGAGGGGGCGCAGAACGAGGCTTTCTTT. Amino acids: CASSGALGEGAQNEAFF.

CDR3 nucleotides: TGTGCCAGCAGCTTAGACCCGGGACAGGGGGCTCTCCCGAACACCGGGGAGCTGTTTTTT. Translating it yields CASSLDPGQGALPNTGELFF. The V and J genes are TRBV11-2 and TRBJ2-2, with 12 nucleotides matching TRBD1. V gave up 0 bases and J gave up 0 bases; unmatched junction bases: 8. The CDR3 extends over 20 amino acids. Germline CDR1 and CDR2: SGHAT and FQNNGV.

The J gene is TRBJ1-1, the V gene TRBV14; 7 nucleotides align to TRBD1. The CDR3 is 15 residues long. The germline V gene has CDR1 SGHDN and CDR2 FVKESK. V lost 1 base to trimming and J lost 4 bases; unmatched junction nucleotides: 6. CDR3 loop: CASSQVSRGVTEAFF. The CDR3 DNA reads TGTGCCAGCAGCCAAGTTTCCAGGGGGGTCACTGAAGCTTTCTTT.

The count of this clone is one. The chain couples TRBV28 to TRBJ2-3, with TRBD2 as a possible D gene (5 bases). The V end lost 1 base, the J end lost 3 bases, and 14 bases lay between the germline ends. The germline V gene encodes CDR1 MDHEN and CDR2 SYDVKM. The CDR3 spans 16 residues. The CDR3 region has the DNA TGTGCCAGCAGTTTATTCGGACTCATTGGGACAGATACGCAGTATTTT. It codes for CASSLFGLIGTDTQYF.

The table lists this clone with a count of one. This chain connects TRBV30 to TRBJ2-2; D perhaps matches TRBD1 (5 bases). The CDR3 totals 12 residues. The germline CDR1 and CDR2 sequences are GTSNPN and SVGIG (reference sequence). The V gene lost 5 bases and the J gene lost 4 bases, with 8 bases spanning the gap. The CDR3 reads CAWADSTGELFF. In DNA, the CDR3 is TGTGCCTGGGCCGACAGCACCGGGGAGCTGTTTTTT.

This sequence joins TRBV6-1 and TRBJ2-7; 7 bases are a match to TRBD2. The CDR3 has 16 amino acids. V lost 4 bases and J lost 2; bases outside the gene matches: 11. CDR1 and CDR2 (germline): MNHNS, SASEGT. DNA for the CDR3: TGTGCCAGCAGTGGGGGGGGAGGGCCCCCAGCCTACGAGCAGTACTTC. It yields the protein CASSGGGGPPAYEQYF.

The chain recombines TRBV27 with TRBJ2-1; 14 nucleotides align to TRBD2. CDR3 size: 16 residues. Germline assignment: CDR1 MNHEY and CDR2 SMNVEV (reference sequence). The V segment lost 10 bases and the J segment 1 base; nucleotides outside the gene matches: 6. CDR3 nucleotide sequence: TGTGCCACCCTAGGGACTAGCGGGAGTTCCTACAATGAGCAGTTCTTC. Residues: CATLGTSGSSYNEQFF.

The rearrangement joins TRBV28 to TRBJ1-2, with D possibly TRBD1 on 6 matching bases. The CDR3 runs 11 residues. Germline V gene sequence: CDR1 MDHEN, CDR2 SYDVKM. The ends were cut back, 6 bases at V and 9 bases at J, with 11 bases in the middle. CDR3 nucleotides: TGTGCCAGCAGAGTTACAGGGAGCTACACCTTC. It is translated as CASRVTGSYTF.

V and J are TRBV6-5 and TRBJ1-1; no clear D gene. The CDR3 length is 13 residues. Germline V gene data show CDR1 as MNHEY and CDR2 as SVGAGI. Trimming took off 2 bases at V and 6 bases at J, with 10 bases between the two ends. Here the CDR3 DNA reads TGTGCCAGCAGTTACAGGTGGGGTCCTGAAGCTTTCTTT. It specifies CASSYRWGPEAFF.

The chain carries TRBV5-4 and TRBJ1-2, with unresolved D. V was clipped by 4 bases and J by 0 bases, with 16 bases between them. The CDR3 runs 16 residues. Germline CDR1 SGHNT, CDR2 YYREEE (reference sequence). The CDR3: CASSPIKDSTNYGYTF. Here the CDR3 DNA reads TGTGCCAGCAGCCCCATTAAGGACTCAACTAACTATGGCTACACCTTC.